These 10 T cell receptor beta chains came from one sample sequenced in a study of identical twins. TCRdb analysed the 5' RACE reads with MiXCR anew, one entry per CDR3 protein. The sample carries 750,000 to 950,000 distinct CDR3 sequences, approximately 13% recorded once. Separately, the same data were catalogued under a study of yellow fever vaccine responses in identical twins.

Sequencing used PBMCs. The receptors shown here come from a woman aged 18-30 years in good health.

This clonotype was counted between two and nine times. J is TRBJ1-6 and V is TRBV4-1; a weak D match, TRBD1 (5 bases). The CDR3 runs to 17 residues. Germline-derived CDR1 and CDR2 are MGHRA and YSYEKL. V shed 6 bases and J shed 2 bases, with 17 bases lying between them. The CDR3 DNA reads as TGCGCCAGCAGTGGACTTCAGGGTACGACCTATAATTCACCCCTCCACTTT. This gives the protein CASSGLQGTTYNSPLHF.

This clonotype came up a few times. The J gene is TRBJ1-4, the V gene TRBV5-5; D unclear. The germline CDR1 and CDR2 sequences are SGHKS and YYEKEE (reference sequence). V was cut by 4 bases and J by 6 bases, with 13 bases left in between. The CDR3 length is 14 residues. CDR3 region: CASSLRREHEKLFF. Here the CDR3 DNA reads TGTGCCAGCAGCCTCCGCCGAGAACATGAAAAACTGTTTTTT.

This clonotype was picked up a small number of times. V gene TRBV7-6 combines with J gene TRBJ2-1, with TRBD2 matching over 10 bases. CDR3 length equals 16 residues. With 2 bases clipped from V and 8 bases from J, the junction kept 9 bases outside the gene matches. Germline values: CDR1 SGHVS, CDR2 FNYEAQ. The CDR3 DNA reads as TGTGCCAGCAGCTTACCGCTAGCGGGAGAGCGTTATGAGCAGTTCTTC. Translating gives CASSLPLAGERYEQFF. Together with reference TRBV7-6 and TRBJ2-1, the CDR3 gives the full variable domain: GAGVSQSPRYKVTKRGQDVALRCDPISGHVSLYWYRQALGQGPEFLTYFNYEAQQDKSGLPNDRFSAERPEGSISTLTIQRTEQRDSAMYRCASSLPLAGERYEQFFGPGTRLTVL.

This clonotype was seen a few times. The gene calls are TRBV11-1 and TRBJ2-7; D is unresolved. V lost 5 bases to trimming and J lost 6 bases, with 17 bases between them. Germline V gives CDR1 SGHAT, CDR2 FQDESV (reference sequence). This CDR3 has 14 amino acids. The CDR3 loop is CASSPGGPLFEQYF. The CDR3 coding sequence is TGTGCCAGCAGCCCCGGTGGGCCCCTGTTCGAGCAGTACTTC.

V gene TRBV6-2 or TRBV6-3 combines with J gene TRBJ1-2; no clear D. Germline CDR1 and CDR2: MNHEY and SVGEGT. The CDR3 length is 21 residues. Trimming left V 5 bases short and J 1 base short, with 32 bases between. The CDR3 DNA reads as TGTGCCAGCAGTCCCTGGACGGACGTACAACGAATTTTTGTTTTTAACTATGGCTACACCTTC. Protein: CASSPWTDVQRIFVFNYGYTF.

The chain employs TRBV20-1 and TRBJ1-4, with D tentatively TRBD1 (6 bases). Germline CDR1 reads DFQATT; CDR2 reads SNEGSKA (reference sequence). The CDR3 has 15 amino acids. The V and J ends lost 0 bases and 7 bases respectively, with 15 bases between them. The CDR3 sequence: CSARDPGQGSEKLFF. CDR3 in DNA: TGCAGTGCTAGAGATCCCGGTCAGGGGAGTGAAAAACTGTTTTTT.

This clonotype was observed a few times. A junction boundary mismatches the germline segment, possibly from a read error. This chain connects TRBV6-5 to TRBJ1-4; TRBD1 agrees at 8 bases. Germline V lookup: CDR1 MNHEY, CDR2 SVGAGI. This CDR3 is 17 amino acids long. The CDR3: CASSYPGQGPTNERLFF. CDR3 bases: TGTGCCAGCAGTTATCCTGGACAGGGCCCAACTAATGAAAGACTGTTTTTT.

The V and J genes are TRBV7-6 and TRBJ2-5; D possibly corresponds to TRBD2 (6 bases). The CDR3 has 13 residues. V was pared by 4 bases and J by 5 bases, with 11 bases between. In germline, CDR1 is SGHVS, CDR2 FNYEAQ. This CDR3 reads CASSSGLSETQYF. The CDR3 DNA reads TGTGCCAGCAGCTCGGGACTGTCGGAGACCCAGTACTTC.

This clonotype has more than one count but fewer than ten. V is TRBV9 and J is TRBJ1-1; possibly TRBD1 for D (5 bases). V was clipped by 4 bases and J by 0 bases, with 13 bases between them. CDR3 length: 15 amino acids. Germline CDR1 and CDR2: SGDLS and YYNGEE. The CDR3 here is CASSPAGGLNTEAFF. CDR3 nucleotide sequence: TGTGCCAGCAGCCCCGCGGGGGGATTGAACACTGAAGCTTTCTTT.

V usage is TRBV3-1 and J usage is TRBJ2-3; D could derive from TRBD1 or TRBD2 (6 bases each). The CDR3 sequence is 13 residues long. The V gene's germline CDR1 is LGHDT and CDR2 YNNKEL (reference sequence). The V end was cut by 6 bases, the J end by 6 bases, with 13 bases between. The chain's CDR3 is CASRSGARDTQYF. The DNA of the CDR3 is TGTGCCAGCAGATCGGGGGCTAGGGATACGCAGTATTTT.